This record covers a single T cell receptor beta chain. Its antigen is undetermined. Cells sorted by CD45RO/CCR7/CD25/CD127/CD95/CD27 comprised CD4+ naive, central memory, regulatory and stem cell-like memory cells. Germline values: CDR1 LNHDA, CDR2 SQIVND (reference sequence). The junction had 8 bases not matched to a gene; V was cut back by 5 bases and J by 0 bases. CDR3 size: 18 residues. This sample was included in a study of beta chain features in type 1 diabetes. Turning to the study itself: Across all samples, approximately 110,000,000 sorted cells were examined. Points from the study as a whole: All four CD4+ subsets of Type 1 diabetes patients contained TCRB CDR3s that were moderately but significantly shorter. The question left open here concerned HLA type influencing TCRB rearrangement. VDJ junctions from type 1 diabetes patients carried fewer insertions and larger deletions.

Expressed TCRB transcripts got sequenced, as all isolated RNA was reverse transcribed. This table comes from immunoSEQ multiplex PCR, and its TCRdb copy is limited to in-frame clones, with some not included. The sample yields about 700,000 clones, roughly 13% seen once. J is TRBJ2-1 and V is TRBV19; 12 nucleotides match TRBD2. Material for sequencing was naive CD4+ T cells from blood. This receptor was obtained from a man younger than 35 with type 1 diabetes. CDR3 protein: CASSPGLAGTHSYNEQFF. The CDR3 nucleotides are TGTGCCAGTAGTCCAGGACTAGCGGGGACCCACTCCTACAATGAGCAGTTCTTC.